This TCR beta chain is drawn from a study of CD8 T cells in ankylosing spondylitis. Using its own MiXCR run on the 5' RACE reads, TCRdb lists one record per CDR3 protein. Counted here are roughly 100,000 distinct CDR3 sequences, 8% to 10% occurring once; the ten biggest clones make up about 9.6%. Study-level findings and limits: In peripheral blood, disease-linked CD8+ clones occurred at relatively low frequencies. Certain motif variants had earlier been reported in reactive arthritis synovial fluid and blood.

The CDR3 consists of 15 residues. Germline CDR1 and CDR2: SGDLS and YYNGEE. The germline V and J ends were trimmed by 7 bases and 5 bases, with 19 bases remaining between them. This clonotype showed up just a few times. Its antigen is currently unknown. Sequencing input: blood, either unsorted or a sorted T cell fraction (not recorded which). J is TRBJ2-1 and V is TRBV9, with D possibly being TRBD1 or TRBD2 (7 bases each). The receptor comes from a male donor with ankylosing spondylitis or in good health (not recorded which). The CDR3 sequence is CASRRGGGYHNEQFF. As DNA, the CDR3 is TGTGCCAGCCGCAGGGGGGGGGGCTATCACAATGAGCAGTTCTTC.